Presented here are 20 T cell receptor beta chains from one specimen sequenced in a study of CD4 and CD8 cells across lung adenocarcinoma regions. TCRdb analysed the PCR reads with MiXCR anew, one entry per CDR3 protein. The sample lists some 9,700 distinct CDR3 sequences, roughly 49% occurring once. Sequenced material: CD8+ T cells from the margin of a lung tumor. Receptors originate from a female donor with lung adenocarcinoma. The CD4 and CD8 labels of this study may be unreliable.

In this sample, this clonotype turned up many times. The chain links TRBV6-1 to TRBJ2-1; 8 bases align to TRBD2. Germline V gene lookup returns CDR1 MNHNS and CDR2 SASEGT. This CDR3 spans 17 amino acids. With 5 bases clipped from V and 0 bases from J, the junction kept 9 bases outside the gene matches. CDR3 nucleotides: TGTGCCAGCAGTCCGGGACTAGATACCCTCTCCTACAATGAGCAGTTCTTC. Its protein is CASSPGLDTLSYNEQFF.

V gene TRBV6-5 combines with J gene TRBJ2-4; D unresolved. Germline V gene data show CDR1 as MNHEY and CDR2 as SVGAGI. V was shortened by 0 bases and J by 0 bases, with 12 bases between the two germline ends. The CDR3 is 17 amino acids. The CDR3 reads CASSYSSVSLAKNIQYF. The DNA for the CDR3 is TGTGCCAGCAGTTACTCGTCCGTTTCCCTAGCCAAAAACATTCAGTACTTC.

This clonotype was found once. The junction shows a germline mismatch at one end, possibly a read error. The V call is TRBV10-2, the J call TRBJ2-5, with TRBD2 as a possible D gene (7 bases). Germline CDR1 WSHSY, CDR2 SAAADI. The CDR3 runs 15 residues. CDR3 DNA sequence: TGCGCCGGGGGGCCGGGGGGACGGGACCCAGAGACGCAGTACTTC. Protein sequence: CAGGPGGRDPETQYF.

On this clonotype: A read error may produce the germline difference seen at one junction end. The V and J genes are TRBV27 and TRBJ2-5; D may be TRBD1 (6 bases). The CDR3 covers 13 residues. Per germline, CDR1 MNHEY and CDR2 SMNVEV (reference sequence). Written as DNA, the CDR3 is TGTGCCAGCGGGGGCCGTGTCCAAGAGACTCAGTACTTC. Amino acids: CASGGRVQETQYF.

The chain combines TRBV10-1 with TRBJ2-5; D might be TRBD1 or TRBD2, each matching 6 bases. The CDR3 is made up of 15 amino acids. V lost 4 bases and J lost 5, with 17 bases in between. Germline V gene lookup returns CDR1 WNHNN and CDR2 SYGVQD (reference sequence). The CDR3 sequence is CASSGGRDRGETQYF. Written as DNA, the CDR3 is TGCGCCAGCAGTGGGGGGCGGGATCGAGGCGAGACCCAGTACTTC.

To note about this clonotype: An end of the junction does not agree with germline; a read error may underlie this. The rearrangement links TRBV6-5 to TRBJ2-3; TRBD2 might be the D (6 bases). In germline, CDR1 is MNHEY, CDR2 SVGAGI. This CDR3 comprises 18 residues. The CDR3 coding sequence is TGTGCCAGCAGTTACCTAAAACGGGGGACTGGAGGCACCGGGAAGCAGTTTTTT. Translation gives CASSYLKRGTGGTGKQFF.

V usage is TRBV6-7 and J usage is TRBJ2-1; possible D gene TRBD1, 5 bases. TRBV6-7 is flagged as an ORF with uncertain function. The CDR3 length is 17 residues. Trimming stripped 1 base from V and 7 bases from J, with 20 bases between. Here the CDR3 reads CASSYLPTQDKWNEQFF. The CDR3 DNA is TGTGCCAGCAGTTACTTACCGACGCAGGACAAATGGAATGAGCAGTTCTTC.

At least ten counts were recorded for this clonotype. The chain is built from TRBV25-1 and TRBJ2-1; 7 bases line up with TRBD2. The CDR3 contains 17 residues. V trimming: 4 bases; J trimming: 4 bases; junction bases outside the gene matches: 13. Germline V gene data show CDR1 as MGHDK and CDR2 as SYGVNS. The CDR3 DNA follows: TGTGCCAGCAGTGGAAGAAAGCGGGATAAGGCGTACAATGAGCAGTTCTTC. It specifies CASSGRKRDKAYNEQFF.

This clonotype was detected many times. This sequence joins TRBV6-5 and TRBJ2-4, with TRBD2 matching over 12 bases. The CDR3 covers 15 residues. CDR1 MNHEY and CDR2 SVGAGI come from the germline V gene. V shed 4 bases and J 6 bases; nucleotides not matched to a gene: 4. The CDR3 loop is CASSSVTSGRNIQYF. The CDR3 DNA is TGTGCCAGCAGTTCCGTGACTAGCGGGAGAAACATTCAGTACTTC.

The CDR3 sequence is CASSYYHPDPDTQYF. CDR3 bases: TGTGCCAGCAGTTATTACCACCCTGACCCAGATACGCAGTATTTT. The V gene is TRBV6-5, the J gene TRBJ2-3; D is ambiguous. This CDR3 is built from 15 residues. CDR1 and CDR2 from the germline V gene are MNHEY and SVGAGI. With 3 bases removed from V and 4 bases from J, the gap between germline ends came to 14 bases.

The rearrangement uses TRBV6-5 and TRBJ2-3, with 11 bases fitting TRBD2. V lost 4 bases, J lost 4 bases, and 10 bases stayed unmatched. This CDR3 comprises 17 residues. Germline-derived CDR1 and CDR2 are MNHEY and SVGAGI. CDR3 DNA sequence: TGTGCCAGCAGTTTTCGGACTAGCGGGCAGTCGGCAGATACGCAGTATTTT. Protein product: CASSFRTSGQSADTQYF.

This clonotype occurred many times. The V call is TRBV7-3, the J call TRBJ1-2, with TRBD1 as a possible D gene (5 bases). CDR1 SGHTA and CDR2 FQGTGA come from the germline V gene. The V gene lost 6 bases and the J gene lost 6 bases, with 14 bases spanning the gap. This CDR3 has 13 amino acids. The CDR3 sequence: CASSRGRGNGYTF. The DNA for the CDR3 is TGTGCCAGCAGTAGAGGAAGGGGAAATGGCTACACCTTC.

This clonotype was detected only a few times. The chain combines TRBV20-1 with TRBJ2-1, with 7 bases aligning to TRBD2. J lost 7 bases, V lost 5 bases, and 11 bases had no gene match. Germline CDR1 is DFQATT and CDR2 is SNEGSKA (reference sequence). CDR3 length: 14 amino acids. The CDR3 sequence is CSAGKSGKGNEQFF. CDR3 DNA sequence: TGCAGTGCTGGGAAGAGCGGGAAAGGGAATGAGCAGTTCTTC.

The genes are TRBV12-3 or TRBV12-4 and TRBJ2-3; D not certain. The better agreement between TRBJ2-7 and the DNA end casts doubt on the J call. The CDR3 length is 12 residues. The CDR3 loop reads CASSPLSDTQYF. Here the CDR3 DNA reads TGTGCCAGCAGCCCCTTGAGTGATACGCAGTACTTC.

The rearrangement links TRBV6-4 to TRBJ2-3, with D perhaps TRBD1 (5 bases). Germline CDR1 reads MRHNA; CDR2 reads SNTAGT. V was cut by 3 bases and J by 6 bases, with 13 bases left in between. The CDR3 is 14 residues long. The chain's CDR3 is CASSEGLVSDTQYF. The CDR3, as DNA: TGTGCCAGCAGTGAGGGGCTAGTTTCGGATACGCAGTATTTT.

By frequency in the sample, this clonotype is medium-sized (0.01 to 0.1%). The rearrangement joins TRBV6-1 to TRBJ2-3, with 14 bases that match TRBD2. Germline loops: CDR1 MNHNS, CDR2 SASEGT. The CDR3 loop spans 17 amino acids. Trimming cost V 6 bases and J 4 bases; bases outside gene matches: 9. CDR3 amino acids: CASRPGLAGAGADTQYF. DNA of the CDR3: TGTGCCAGCAGGCCGGGACTAGCGGGAGCGGGGGCAGATACGCAGTATTTT.

In its sample, this clonotype was seen once. The V and J genes are TRBV7-3 and TRBJ2-3; 9 bases map to TRBD1. This CDR3 comprises 15 residues. Germline CDR1 SGHTA, CDR2 FQGTGA. V was pared by 1 base and J by 3 bases, with 2 bases of the junction left unmatched. As DNA, the CDR3 is TGTGCCAGCAGCTTAATGGGACAGGGTACAGATACGCAGTATTTT. Translation: CASSLMGQGTDTQYF. Full variable domain (rest looked up from reference TRBV7-3 and TRBJ2-3): GAGVSQTPSNKVTEKGKYVELRCDPISGHTALYWYRQSLGQGPEFLIYFQGTGAADDSGLPNDRFFAVRPEGSVSTLKIQRTERGDSAVYLCASSLMGQGTDTQYFGPGTRLTVL.

This chain connects TRBV12-3 or TRBV12-4 to TRBJ2-1, with D uncertain. This CDR3 comprises 14 residues. V lost 5 bases to trimming and J lost 9 bases, with 17 bases between them. The DNA of the CDR3 is TGTGCCAGCAGTCCTCGCCCCTCCGCAAGTGAGCAGTTCTTC. Its translation is CASSPRPSASEQFF.

This chain joins TRBV6-1 and TRBJ2-7; D possibly corresponds to TRBD2 (6 bases). V was trimmed by 6 bases and J by 2 bases, leaving 8 bases between them. Per germline, CDR1 MNHNS and CDR2 SASEGT. This CDR3 is 12 amino acids long. For the CDR3, the DNA is TGTGCCAGCAGGGGGGGTCCCTACGAGCAGTACTTC. This gives the protein CASRGGPYEQYF.

This clonotype is medium-sized. The chain carries TRBV6-6 and TRBJ1-1; the match to TRBD1 covers 9 bases. Germline lookup yields CDR1 MNHNY and CDR2 SVGAGI (reference sequence). After removal of 6 bases from V and 4 bases from J, the junction contained 6 bases not matched to a gene. CDR3 length equals 14 residues. In DNA form, the CDR3 reads TGTGCCAGCAGACCGGGACAGGGTGGCACTGAAGCTTTCTTT. This codes for CASRPGQGGTEAFF.